This T cell receptor beta chain was found in a study of T cell changes during pregnancy in multiple sclerosis. Profiling relied on immunoSEQ multiplex PCR, and the TCRdb table lists in-frame clones only, not all of them. The table has more than 55,000 clones, roughly 89% seen once. Sequencing used peripheral blood, obtained after pregnancy. The origin of this receptor is a female donor in good health, enrolled as a control in a pregnancy study.

In nucleotides, the CDR3 is TGCGCCAGCAGCTTGCAGGGGACCTACGAGCAGTACTTC. Amino acid sequence: CASSLQGTYEQYF. The genes are TRBV5-1 and TRBJ2-7, with D tentatively TRBD1 (6 bases). The CDR3 is 13 amino acids. The V end lost 1 base, the J end lost 2 bases, and 7 bases lay between the germline ends. Looked up from germline, CDR1 is SGHRS and CDR2 is YFSETQ.